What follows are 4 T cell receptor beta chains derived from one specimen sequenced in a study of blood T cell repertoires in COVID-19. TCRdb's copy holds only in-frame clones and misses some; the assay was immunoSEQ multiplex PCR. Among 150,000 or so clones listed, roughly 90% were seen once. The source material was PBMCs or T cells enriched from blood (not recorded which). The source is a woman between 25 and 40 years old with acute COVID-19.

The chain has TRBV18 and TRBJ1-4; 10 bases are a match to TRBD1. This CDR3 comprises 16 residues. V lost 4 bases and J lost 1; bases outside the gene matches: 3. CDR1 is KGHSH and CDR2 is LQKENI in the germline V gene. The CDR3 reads CASSRDRGITNEKLFF. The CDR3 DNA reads TGTGCCAGCTCACGGGACAGGGGAATAACTAATGAAAAACTGTTTTTT.

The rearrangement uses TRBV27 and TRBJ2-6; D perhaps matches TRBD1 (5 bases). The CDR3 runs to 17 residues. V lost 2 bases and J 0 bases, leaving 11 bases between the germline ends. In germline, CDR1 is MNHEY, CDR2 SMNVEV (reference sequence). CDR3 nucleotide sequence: TGTGCCAGCAGTTTAAAAGGGGTCTCCTCTGGGGCCAACGTCCTGACTTTC. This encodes CASSLKGVSSGANVLTF.

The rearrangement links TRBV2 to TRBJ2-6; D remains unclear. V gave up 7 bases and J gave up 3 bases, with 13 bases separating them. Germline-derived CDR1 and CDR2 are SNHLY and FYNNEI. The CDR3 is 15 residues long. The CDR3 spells CASILYNIGANVLTF. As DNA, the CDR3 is TGTGCCAGCATTCTGTATAATATTGGGGCCAACGTCCTGACTTTC.

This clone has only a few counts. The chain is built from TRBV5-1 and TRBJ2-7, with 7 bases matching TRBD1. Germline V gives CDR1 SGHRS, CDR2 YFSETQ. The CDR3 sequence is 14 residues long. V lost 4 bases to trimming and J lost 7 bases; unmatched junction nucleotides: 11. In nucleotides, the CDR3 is TGCGCCAGCAGCCGAACAGAGGGGGCGCGGGAGCAGTACTTC. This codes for CASSRTEGAREQYF.